The 3 T cell receptor beta chains reported below all come from one sample, sequenced in a study of shared clonotypes between healthy human individuals. CD8 cells regarded as naive lacked CD45RO, were positively chosen for CCR7, and omitted terminally differentiated effector memory CD45RA+ cells. Assay: immunoSEQ multiplex PCR; the TCRdb copy retains only in-frame clones and omits some. This sample carries roughly 2 million clones, about 95% of them seen once, and the ten largest clones take 1.1%. Sequenced material: naive CD8+ T cells sorted from blood. The receptors come from a man in his late teens or twenties in good health.

This chain links TRBV4-1 with TRBJ1-2; possibly TRBD1 for D (5 bases). The CDR3 runs to 14 residues. Between the trimmed V and J ends, which lost 5 bases and 8 bases, there was a span of 18 bases. Germline values: CDR1 MGHRA, CDR2 YSYEKL. The CDR3: CASSIPRGSGGYTF. CDR3 in DNA: TGCGCCAGCAGCATTCCTAGGGGTAGCGGAGGCTACACCTTC.

V and J are TRBV30 and TRBJ2-7; 7 bases line up with TRBD1. Germline V CDR1 and CDR2: GTSNPN, SVGIG (reference sequence). J was trimmed by 5 bases and V by 2 bases; bases with no gene match: 6. The CDR3 covers 13 residues. CDR3 DNA sequence: TGTGCCTGGAGTTCACAGGGGACCAACGAGCAGTACTTC. As protein: CAWSSQGTNEQYF.

CDR3 in DNA: TGCAGCGTTGATTCCGGGGAAGGCACCGGGGAGCTGTTTTTT. Protein sequence: CSVDSGEGTGELFF. This chain connects TRBV29-1 to TRBJ2-2, with D perhaps TRBD2 (5 bases). CDR1 is SQVTM, CDR2 ANQGSEA, per germline. Trimming took off 3 bases at V and 4 bases at J, with 12 bases between the two ends. CDR3 length: 14 residues.